This TCR beta chain was observed in a study of identical twins. The germline V gene has CDR1 SGHNT and CDR2 YENEEA. V lost 1 base and J 0 bases, leaving 13 bases between the germline ends. The CDR3 is made up of 17 amino acids. The table lists this clonotype with a few counts. TCRdb used MiXCR to reprocess the 5' RACE reads, holding one entry per CDR3 protein. The repertoire includes some 330,000 distinct CDR3 sequences, 9% of them detected once, and 8% to 9.5% sits in the top ten. The chain joins TRBV11-3 to TRBJ2-1; D assignment may be TRBD1 or TRBD2 (5 bases each). The sequencing input was naive T cells sorted from blood. This receptor was identified in a woman aged 45-65 years in good health. CDR3: CASSLGLGESSYNEQFF. The DNA of the CDR3 is TGTGCCAGCAGCTTAGGATTGGGGGAGAGCTCCTACAATGAGCAGTTCTTC.